This TCR beta chain was captured in a study of radiation and T cells in renal cell carcinoma. Per germline, CDR1 SGHAT and CDR2 FQNNGV. Trimming took 5 bases from V and 0 from J, leaving 4 bases between them. This CDR3 region has 12 residues. For this clone: Antigen specificity is unknown.

Regarding time point: blood 4 weeks post-SBRT, at nephrectomy. Treatment denoted: 15 Gy SBRT to primary tumor, nephrectomy 4 weeks later. Nephrectomy followed 15 Gy stereotactic body radiation by 4 weeks. Blood was sampled at baseline, 2 weeks and 4 weeks after SBRT. The patient's renal cell carcinoma had clear cell pathology. Clones were read by immunoSEQ multiplex PCR, and TCRdb kept only the in-frame ones, dropping some. The sample carries 130,000 to 150,000 clones, 65% to 90% recorded once. Overall study findings and caveats: From baseline, blood top tumor clonotypes peaked at 2 weeks post-radiation.

This clonotype was sampled from a woman aged 50 to 60 with renal cell carcinoma. The chain is built from TRBV11-2 and TRBJ2-5; D remains unclear. The sequencing used blood, collected from a patient whose treatment included radiotherapy and nephrectomy. CDR3 loop: CASSENQETQYF. CDR3 coding DNA: TGTGCCAGCAGCGAGAACCAAGAGACCCAGTACTTC. The whole variable domain, filled in from reference TRBV11-2 and TRBJ2-5, reads EAGVAQSPRYKIIEKRQSVAFWCNPISGHATLYWYQQILGQGPKLLIQFQNNGVVDDSQLPKDRFSAERLKGVDSTLKIQPAKLEDSAVYLCASSENQETQYFGPGTRLLVL.